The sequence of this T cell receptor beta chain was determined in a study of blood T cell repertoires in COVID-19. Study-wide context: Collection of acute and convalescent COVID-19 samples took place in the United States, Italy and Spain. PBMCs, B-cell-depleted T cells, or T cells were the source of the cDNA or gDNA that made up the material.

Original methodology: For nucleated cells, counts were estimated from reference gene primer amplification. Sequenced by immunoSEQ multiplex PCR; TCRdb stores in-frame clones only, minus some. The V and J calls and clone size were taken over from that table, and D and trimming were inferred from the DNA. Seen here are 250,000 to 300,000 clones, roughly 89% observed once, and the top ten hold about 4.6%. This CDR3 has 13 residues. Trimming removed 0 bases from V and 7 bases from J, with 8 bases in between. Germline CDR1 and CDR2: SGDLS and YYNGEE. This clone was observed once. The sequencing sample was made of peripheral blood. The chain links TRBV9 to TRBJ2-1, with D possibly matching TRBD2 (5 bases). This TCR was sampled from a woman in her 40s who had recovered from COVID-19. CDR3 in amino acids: CASSVGEWNEQFF. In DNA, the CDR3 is TGTGCCAGCAGCGTAGGGGAGTGGAATGAGCAGTTCTTC. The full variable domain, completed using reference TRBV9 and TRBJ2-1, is DSGVTQTPKHLITATGQRVTLRCSPRSGDLSVYWYQQSLDQGLQFLIQYYNGEERAKGNILERFSAQQFPDLHSELNLSSLELGDSALYFCASSVGEWNEQFFGPGTRLTVL.